The clone carrying this T cell receptor beta chain was seen once. Its antigen is currently unknown. Participating donors were healthy, HIV-negative adults free of recent acute infections or vaccinations. The data originate from a study of shared clonotypes between healthy human individuals. Study information: CD4 naive and memory got three plates each, CD8 naive two, CD8 memory one.

V was clipped by 3 bases and J by 0 bases; unmatched bases: 2. Per germline, CDR1 SGHAT and CDR2 FQNNGV. There are 14 residues in the CDR3. TCRdb's copy holds only in-frame clones and misses some; the assay was immunoSEQ multiplex PCR. Among some 1,400,000 clones listed, over 95% were seen once. Study-wide results and caveats: Sequencing depth was predicted to influence how clonotypes are shared among donors.

The sample was naive CD4+ T cells sorted from blood. This sample's subset: CD45RA+ positively selected. The clonotype comes from a man aged 25-40 years in good health. The V gene is TRBV11-2, the J gene TRBJ2-7, with 7 nucleotides matching TRBD2. The CDR3 region is CASSFASGSYEQYF. The CDR3 DNA reads TGTGCCAGCAGCTTTGCTAGCGGCTCCTACGAGCAGTACTTC.